These 10 T cell receptor beta chains share one sample of origin, sequenced in a study of T cells in Graves' hyperthyroidism and ophthalmopathy. The investigators amplified TCR beta CDR3 regions from RNA transcripts. Primed by the HTBI set, a first-round RT-PCR was run on the TCR CDR3. TCRdb reanalysed the multiplex PCR reads using MiXCR and keeps one entry per CDR3 protein. The sample holds approximately 400,000 distinct CDR3 sequences; over 11% are singletons and the top ten take approximately 11%. What was sequenced was blood. These receptors all stem from a woman aged 55 to 70 with Graves' hyperthyroidism.

This clonotype has at least ten counts. The gene calls are TRBV20-1 and TRBJ2-3; 11 positions agree with TRBD2. The germline V gene encodes CDR1 DFQATT and CDR2 SNEGSKA (reference sequence). Germline trimming cut 0 bases from V and 6 bases from J; bases unmatched to any gene: 5. The CDR3 length is 15 residues. The CDR3 reads CSARDGTSGRDTQYF. The CDR3 DNA follows: TGCAGTGCTAGAGATGGGACTAGCGGAAGGGATACGCAGTATTTT.

This clonotype was counted many times. This chain uses TRBV4-1 with TRBJ2-1, with D tentatively TRBD1 (6 bases). The CDR3 contains 15 residues. Germline CDR1 is MGHRA and CDR2 is YSYEKL. The ends were cut back, 1 base at V and 9 bases at J, with 16 bases in the middle. This chain's CDR3 is CASSQGGGGWGEQFF. The CDR3 DNA follows: TGCGCCAGCAGCCAAGGCGGTGGGGGCTGGGGTGAGCAGTTCTTC.

This clonotype was seen a handful of times. The rearrangement joins TRBV12-3 or TRBV12-4 to TRBJ1-1; D uncertain. This CDR3 spans 13 amino acids. V was clipped by 1 base and J by 7 bases, with 10 bases between them. The CDR3 sequence: CASSLGPLLEAFF. CDR3 in DNA: TGTGCCAGCAGTTTAGGACCTCTTCTTGAAGCTTTCTTT.

J is TRBJ2-1 and V is TRBV3-1, with 16 bases identical to TRBD2. V shed 5 bases, J shed 8 bases, and the junction held 9 bases outside the gene matches. This CDR3 comprises 17 residues. Germline V gives CDR1 LGHDT, CDR2 YNNKEL (reference sequence). The CDR3 region has the DNA TGTGCCAGCAGCACCTTGGGACTAGCGGGAGGGTCGGATGAGCAGTTCTTC. The encoded protein is CASSTLGLAGGSDEQFF.

This clonotype showed up many times. J is TRBJ1-1 and V is TRBV30, with D hard to call. The CDR3 spans 13 residues. Germline-derived CDR1 and CDR2 are GTSNPN and SVGIG (reference sequence). V was trimmed by 4 bases and J by 0 bases, leaving 9 bases between them. The CDR3 nucleotides are TGTGCCTGGACAGGCGACATGAACACTGAAGCTTTCTTT. Its protein is CAWTGDMNTEAFF.

This clonotype was recorded a few times. At one of its ends the junction is not consistent with the germline gene, which may arise from a read error. The chain is built from TRBV12-3 or TRBV12-4 and TRBJ2-1; 7 positions agree with TRBD1. The CDR3 consists of 14 residues. CDR3 amino acids: CASSGGQYNNEQSF. In nucleotides, the CDR3 is TGTGCCAGCAGTGGGGGACAGTATAACAATGAGCAGTCCTTC.

This clonotype was counted many times. The gene calls are TRBV11-1 and TRBJ1-1, with D possibly matching TRBD1 (6 bases). This CDR3 has 13 amino acids. The V gene's germline CDR1 is SGHAT and CDR2 FQDESV (reference sequence). The V and J ends lost 3 bases and 3 bases respectively, with 8 bases between them. The CDR3: CASSFNRDTEAFF. The DNA of the CDR3 is TGTGCCAGCAGCTTTAACAGGGACACTGAAGCTTTCTTT.

This clonotype was counted at least ten times. The chain has TRBV2 and TRBJ1-5; no firm D call. The CDR3 runs 16 residues. Germline values: CDR1 SNHLY, CDR2 FYNNEI. Trimming cost V 5 bases and J 0 bases, with 14 bases left between them. The chain's CDR3 is CASSSAYFYSNQPQHF. For the CDR3, the DNA is TGTGCCAGCAGTTCGGCGTACTTCTATAGCAATCAGCCCCAGCATTTT.

Many counts were recorded for this clonotype. J is TRBJ1-6 and V is TRBV11-2; 7 bases match TRBD1. This CDR3 has 15 residues. The junction had 9 bases not matched to a gene; V was cut back by 6 bases and J by 7 bases. The germline V gene encodes CDR1 SGHAT and CDR2 FQNNGV. The CDR3 region has the DNA TGTGCCAGCAGTTCCAGACAGGGATTCAATTCACCCCTCCACTTT. Protein: CASSSRQGFNSPLHF.

This clonotype was found many times. V and J are TRBV29-1 and TRBJ1-1; D unclear. The length of the CDR3 is 12 residues. The ends were cut back, 7 bases at V and 1 base at J, with 10 bases in the middle. CDR1 and CDR2 from the germline V gene are SQVTM and ANQGSEA. This chain's CDR3 is CSGGTRNTEAFF. CDR3 in DNA: TGCAGCGGAGGAACGAGGAACACTGAAGCTTTCTTT.